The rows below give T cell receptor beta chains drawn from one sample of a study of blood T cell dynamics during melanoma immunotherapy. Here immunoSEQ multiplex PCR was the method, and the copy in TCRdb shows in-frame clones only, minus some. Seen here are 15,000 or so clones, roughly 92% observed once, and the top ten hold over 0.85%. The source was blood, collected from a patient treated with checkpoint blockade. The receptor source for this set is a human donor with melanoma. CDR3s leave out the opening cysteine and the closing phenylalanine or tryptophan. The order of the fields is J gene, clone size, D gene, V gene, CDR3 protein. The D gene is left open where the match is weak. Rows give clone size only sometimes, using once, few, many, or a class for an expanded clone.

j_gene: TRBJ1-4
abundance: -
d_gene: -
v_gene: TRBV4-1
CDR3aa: ASSQGPTTNEKLF

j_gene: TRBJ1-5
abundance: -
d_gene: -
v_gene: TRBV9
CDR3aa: ASSAHRGGGQPQH

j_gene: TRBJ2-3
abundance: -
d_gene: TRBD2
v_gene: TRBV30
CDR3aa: AWSKRGATDTQY

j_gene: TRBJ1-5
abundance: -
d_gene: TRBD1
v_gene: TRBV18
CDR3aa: ASSTDRGGGQPQH

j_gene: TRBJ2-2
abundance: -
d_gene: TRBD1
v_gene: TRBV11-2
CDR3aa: ASNKAQGAGELF

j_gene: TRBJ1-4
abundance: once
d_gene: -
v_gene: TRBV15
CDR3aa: ATSRDIANEKLF

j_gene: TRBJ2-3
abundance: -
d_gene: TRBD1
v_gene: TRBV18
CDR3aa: ASSATLQGMDTQY

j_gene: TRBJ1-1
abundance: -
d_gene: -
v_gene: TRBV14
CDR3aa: ASSLGWVTEAF

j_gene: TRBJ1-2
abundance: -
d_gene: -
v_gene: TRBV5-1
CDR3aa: ASSERRGGGYT

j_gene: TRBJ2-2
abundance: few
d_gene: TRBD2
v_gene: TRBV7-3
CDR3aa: ASSSPGLANTGELF

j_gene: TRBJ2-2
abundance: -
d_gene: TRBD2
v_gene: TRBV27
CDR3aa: ASSARPASGRGYTGELF

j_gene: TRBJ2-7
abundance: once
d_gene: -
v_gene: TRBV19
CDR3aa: ASRLNDEQY

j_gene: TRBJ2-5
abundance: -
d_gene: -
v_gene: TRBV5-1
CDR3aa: ASSGGQETQY

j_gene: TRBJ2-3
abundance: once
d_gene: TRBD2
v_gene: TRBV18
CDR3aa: ASSPGTSGVGDTQY

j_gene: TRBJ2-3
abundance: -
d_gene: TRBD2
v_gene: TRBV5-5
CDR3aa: ASSRQASGSTDTQY

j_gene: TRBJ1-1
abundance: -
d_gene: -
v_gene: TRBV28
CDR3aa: ASSLLVNTEAF

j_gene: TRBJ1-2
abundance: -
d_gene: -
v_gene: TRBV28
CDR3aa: ASSSTAESYT

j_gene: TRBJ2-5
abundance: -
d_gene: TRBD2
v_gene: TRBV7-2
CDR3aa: ASSLGLAGGGTQY

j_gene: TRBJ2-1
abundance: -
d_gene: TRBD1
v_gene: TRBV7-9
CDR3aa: ASSPTGLQGNEQF

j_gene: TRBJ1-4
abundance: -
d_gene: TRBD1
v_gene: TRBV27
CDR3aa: ASRRQGAEKLF

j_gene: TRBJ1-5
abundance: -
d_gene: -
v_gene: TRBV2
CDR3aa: ASTKGGGQGGQPQH

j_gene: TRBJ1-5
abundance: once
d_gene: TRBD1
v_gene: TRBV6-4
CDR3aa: ASSVDRGQPQH

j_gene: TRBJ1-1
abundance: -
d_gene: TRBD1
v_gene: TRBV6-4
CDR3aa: ASADRPNTEAF

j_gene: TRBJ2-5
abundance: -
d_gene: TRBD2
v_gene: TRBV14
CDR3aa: ASSQGALAGETQY

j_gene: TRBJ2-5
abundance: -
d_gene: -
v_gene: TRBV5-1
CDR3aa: ASHTSGGTQY

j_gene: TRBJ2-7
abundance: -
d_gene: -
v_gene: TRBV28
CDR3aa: ASSLLVTSYEQY

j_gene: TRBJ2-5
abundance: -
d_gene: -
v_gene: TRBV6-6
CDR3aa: ASSWLETQY

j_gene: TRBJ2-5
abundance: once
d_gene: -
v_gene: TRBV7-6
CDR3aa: ASSLDGLSAGN

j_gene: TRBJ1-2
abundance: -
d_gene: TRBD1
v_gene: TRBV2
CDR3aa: ASRDTGTGYGYT

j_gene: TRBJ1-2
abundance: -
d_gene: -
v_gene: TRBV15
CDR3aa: ATSRADRNYGYT

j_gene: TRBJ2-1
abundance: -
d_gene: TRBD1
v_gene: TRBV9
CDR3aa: ASSPRPGQSYNEQF

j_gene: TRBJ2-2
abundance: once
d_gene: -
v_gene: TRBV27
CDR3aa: ASRPAGVHRELF